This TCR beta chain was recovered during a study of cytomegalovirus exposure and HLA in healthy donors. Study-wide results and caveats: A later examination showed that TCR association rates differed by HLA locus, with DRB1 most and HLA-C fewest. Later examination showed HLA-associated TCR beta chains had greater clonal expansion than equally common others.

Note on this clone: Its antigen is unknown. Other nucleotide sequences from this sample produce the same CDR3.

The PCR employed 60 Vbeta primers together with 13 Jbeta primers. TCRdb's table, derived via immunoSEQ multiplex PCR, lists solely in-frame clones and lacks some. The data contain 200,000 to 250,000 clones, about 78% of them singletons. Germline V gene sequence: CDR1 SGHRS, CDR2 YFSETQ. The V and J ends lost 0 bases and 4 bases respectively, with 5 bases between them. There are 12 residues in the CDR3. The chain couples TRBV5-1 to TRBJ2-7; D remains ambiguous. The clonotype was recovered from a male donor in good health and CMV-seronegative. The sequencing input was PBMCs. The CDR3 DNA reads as TGCGCCAGCAGCTTGGATTATTACGAGCAGTACTTC. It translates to CASSLDYYEQYF.